A selection of T cell receptor beta chains follows, all from one sample in a study of human T cells and chemical hapten exposure. Each CDR3 protein is one row after TCRdb ran MiXCR on the RACE reads. The sample lists some 70,000 distinct CDR3 sequences, approximately 10% occurring once. Here the sequenced sample was whole blood, taken in connection with sensitization to the hapten diphenylcyclopropenone (DPC). The origin of the receptors is a woman between 50 and 59 years old with alopecia areata. Some clones in this sample may be carry-over from other donors' samples. Each CDR3 is given with its conserved first and last residue. The D gene is left open where the match is weak. Where a row states a size, it is once, few, many or the class of an expanded clone; other rows omit it.

j_call,v_call,d_call,clone_size,cdr3_nt,cdr3_aa
TRBJ1-2,TRBV29-1,-,-,TGCAGCGTTGGAGAAACTTATGGCTACACCTTC,CSVGETYGYTF
TRBJ2-1,TRBV7-2,TRBD1,many,TGTGCCAGCAGCTTGACAGGGGCCTACAATGAGCAGTTCTTC,CASSLTGAYNEQFF
TRBJ2-1,TRBV4-1,TRBD2,few,TGCGCCAGCAGCCAAGACATTAGCGGGAGGGCCATATCCTACAATGAGCAGTTCTTC,CASSQDISGRAISYNEQFF
TRBJ1-2,TRBV12-5,-,few,TGTGCTAGTGGTTTGGTAGATCATAGGGGGATTCGGTTTAACTATGGCTACACCTTC,CASGLVDHRGIRFNYGYTF
TRBJ2-7,TRBV27,-,few,TGTGCCAGCAGTTCCACACATAGCGGAACCTCCTACGAGCAGTACTTC,CASSSTHSGTSYEQYF
TRBJ1-5,TRBV12-3/TRBV12-4,-,many,TGTGCCAGCAGTTTATCGGGCGGATTAACTGATCAGCCCCAGCATTTT,CASSLSGGLTDQPQHF
TRBJ2-1,TRBV5-1,TRBD2,few,TGCGCCAGCAGTCGGAGGAGGCTAGCGGAAGCCAGATACAATGAGCAGTTCTTC,CASSRRRLAEARYNEQFF
TRBJ2-3,TRBV2,TRBD2,few,TGTGCCAGCAGTAAGAGACCAGCGGGAGCGAGCACAGATACGCAGTATTTT,CASSKRPAGASTDTQYF
TRBJ2-5,TRBV20-1,TRBD2,few,TGCAGTGCTAGTCTGCGGGAGGGCCCGGAGACCCAGTACTTC,CSASLREGPETQYF
TRBJ1-2,TRBV5-1,TRBD1,many,TGCGCCAGCAGCCTCAGGGGGCAAGGGCATGGCTACACCTTC,CASSLRGQGHGYTF
TRBJ2-1,TRBV4-1,-,many,TGCGCCAGCAGCCAAGCGTTTATCTACAATGAGCAGTTCTTC,CASSQAFIYNEQFF
TRBJ1-5,TRBV15,-,many,TGTGCCACCAGCAGAGAAGTAGGCGCCCGCAATCAGCCCCAGCATTTT,CATSREVGARNQPQHF
TRBJ1-6,TRBV12-3/TRBV12-4,TRBD1,-,TGTGCCAGCAGTTTGCGGGGACAGGGTAGTTCACCCCTCCACTTT,CASSLRGQGSSPLHF
TRBJ1-2,TRBV7-2,TRBD1,many,TGTGCCAGCAGCCCCAGCCCGGGACAGGGGATCTATGGCTACACCTTC,CASSPSPGQGIYGYTF
TRBJ2-5,TRBV6-5,-,many,TGTGCCAGCAGTTACCGGGACCCCACCCAAGAGACCCAGTACTTC,CASSYRDPTQETQYF
TRBJ1-2,TRBV18,-,few,TGTGCCAGCTCACAGGAAGCTAACTATGGCTACACCTTC,CASSQEANYGYTF
TRBJ2-2,TRBV30,TRBD1,-,TGTGCCTGGAGAGACGGACAGGCCGGGGAGCTGTTTTTT,CAWRDGQAGELFF
TRBJ2-3,TRBV3-1,TRBD2,many,TGTGCCAGCAGCCTTCACCCTACTAGCGCTCCCGACTCAGATACGCAGTATTTT,CASSLHPTSAPDSDTQYF
TRBJ2-7,TRBV30,TRBD2,many,TGTGCCTGGAGCGCGGGAGGGCCGGGCGAGCAGTACTTC,CAWSAGGPGEQYF
TRBJ2-7,TRBV21-1,-,many,TGTGCCAGCAGCAAAGCCGGACAGGACAGGTACGAGCAGTACTTC,CASSKAGQDRYEQYF
TRBJ1-1,TRBV29-1,-,-,TGCAGCGTTGAAGATCTGCAGCCTATGAACACTGAAGCTTTCTTT,CSVEDLQPMNTEAFF
TRBJ2-7,TRBV29-1,-,many,TGCAGCGTTGAAAGACATACGGGTGAGCAGTACTTC,CSVERHTGEQYF